The 32 T cell receptor beta chains below were found in one sample sequenced in a study of tumor and adjacent non-tumor tissue in lung cancer. No cell sorting was done before RNA was extracted from the tissue. TCRbeta libraries were built with three rounds of nested PCR, modified from ARM-PCR. TCRdb recomputed calls from the multiplex PCR reads with MiXCR, one row per CDR3 protein. The repertoire holds 100,000 to 150,000 distinct CDR3 sequences, with roughly 67% as singletons. Sequencing used lung tumor tissue. Receptor source: a man between 25 and 39 years old with non-small cell lung cancer.

With respect to this clonotype: Since the CDR3 does not end with the conserved phenylalanine or tryptophan, this likely comes from a read error. The DNA is omitted, as the CDR3 cannot be located on it reliably, and the CDR3 follows TCRdb's listing. V and J are TRBV11-1 and TRBJ2-7; the table's D call, TRBD1, has no DNA check behind it. Germline V gene lookup returns CDR1 SGHAT and CDR2 FQDESV (reference sequence). The CDR3 contains 14 residues when both ends are counted. CDR3 in amino acids: CASSSSGNRYEQHS.

A word on this clonotype: Since a much larger clone is just one base distant, this may be a read error. The rearrangement links TRBV12-3 or TRBV12-4 to TRBJ2-2; D unresolved. The CDR3 extends over 14 amino acids. CDR3 in amino acids: CARSFQTNTGELFF. CDR3 nucleotides: TGTGCCAGGAGTTTCCAGACGAACACCGGGGAGCTGTTTTTT.

This clonotype was found a few times. This may be a read error, as it is one base from a much larger clone. This chain links TRBV20-1 with TRBJ2-7, with D possibly matching TRBD2 (6 bases). Germline values: CDR1 DFQATT, CDR2 SNEGSKA (reference sequence). This CDR3 region has 12 residues. Trimming took 3 bases from V and 4 from J, leaving 10 bases between them. This CDR3 is CSASRGTYEQYF. Here the CDR3 DNA reads TGCAGTGCTAGTCGGGGGACTTACGAGCAGTACTTC.

This clonotype was seen only a few times. This clone may be a read error of a much larger clone one base away. This chain uses TRBV5-1 with TRBJ2-1, with 8 bases that match TRBD2. CDR1 and CDR2 from the germline V gene are SGHRS and YFSETQ. The CDR3 is 15 residues long. V shed 2 bases and J 8 bases; nucleotides not matched to a gene: 9. The CDR3: CASSFRLALIDEQFF. The CDR3 DNA follows: TGCGCCAGCAGCTTTCGACTAGCGCTCATCGATGAGCAGTTCTTC.

This clonotype was observed at least ten times. This rearrangement joins TRBV12-3 or TRBV12-4 to TRBJ2-1; no firm D call. Trimming cost V 1 base and J 7 bases, with 14 bases left between them. This CDR3 has 15 amino acids. The CDR3 sequence: CASSLEARQGNEQFF. The CDR3 DNA is TGTGCCAGCAGTTTAGAGGCTAGACAAGGGAATGAGCAGTTCTTC.

Comment on this clonotype: This clone may be a read error of a much larger clone one base away. As the CDR3 is not closed by the conserved phenylalanine or tryptophan, this likely results from a read error. This chain joins TRBV20-1 and TRBJ1-1, with TRBD1 matching 7 bases. This CDR3 has 18 amino acids. Germline V lookup: CDR1 DFQATT, CDR2 SNEGSKA (reference sequence). The V and J ends lost 2 bases and 1 base, in that order; junction bases with no gene match: 16. Here the CDR3 reads CSARKGGGGRQANTEAFV. The CDR3 nucleotides are TGCAGTGCTAGAAAAGGGGGCGGCGGGAGACAGGCGAACACTGAAGCTTTCGTT.

This clonotype came up many times. V gene TRBV6-6 combines with J gene TRBJ1-4; maybe TRBD1 (5 bases). The V gene lost 0 bases and the J gene lost 5 bases, with 13 bases spanning the gap. The V gene's germline CDR1 is MNHNY and CDR2 SVGAGI (reference sequence). The CDR3 consists of 16 residues. CDR3 sequence reads: CASSYSGGGENEKLFF. In nucleotides, the CDR3 is TGTGCCAGCAGTTACTCGGGAGGAGGGGAGAATGAAAAACTGTTTTTT.

Concerning this clonotype: Relative to the germline gene, one junction end is altered; a read error may explain this. This sequence joins TRBV6-2 or TRBV6-3 and TRBJ2-7; D is ambiguous. Germline assignment: CDR1 MNHEY and CDR2 SVGEGT. The CDR3 loop spans 11 amino acids. In nucleotides, the CDR3 is TGTACCAGCAGTTGCCAGTACGAGCAGTACTTC. Its protein product is CTSSCQYEQYF.

On this clonotype itself: A much bigger clone sits one base away, suggesting this may be a read error. The chain employs TRBV5-4 and TRBJ2-3; the D is unclear. The CDR3 is made up of 15 amino acids. CDR1 is SGHNT, CDR2 YYREEE, per germline (reference sequence). The V end lost 0 bases, the J end lost 4 bases, and 12 bases lay between the germline ends. The CDR3 sequence is CASSLAGLSADTQYF. Written as DNA, the CDR3 is TGTGCCAGCAGCTTGGCGGGTCTGAGCGCAGATACGCAGTATTTT. Looking up the rest from reference TRBV5-4 and TRBJ2-3 gives the full variable domain: ETGVTQSPTHLIKTRGQQVTLRCSSQSGHNTVSWYQQALGQGPQFIFQYYREEENGRGNFPPRFSGLQFPNYSSELNVNALELDDSALYLCASSLAGLSADTQYFGPGTRLTVL.

The table lists this clonotype with many counts. The V gene is TRBV29-1, the J gene TRBJ2-3; TRBD1 is a possible D gene (6 bases). Trimming stripped 4 bases from V and 3 bases from J, with 14 bases between. CDR1 SQVTM and CDR2 ANQGSEA come from the germline V gene. CDR3 length: 14 residues. The CDR3 DNA reads as TGCAGCGTTGGGGCAGGGGATATAACAGATACGCAGTATTTT. Translating gives CSVGAGDITDTQYF.

For this clonotype: Given the absence of the conserved phenylalanine or tryptophan at the CDR3 end, a read error is likely. This sequence joins TRBV29-1 and TRBJ2-7; a weak D match, TRBD2 (6 bases). Looked up from germline, CDR1 is SQVTM and CDR2 is ANQGSEA. This CDR3 comprises 12 residues. CDR3 coding DNA: TGCAACGTTGGGTCGGGGGATCGCGAGCAGTACTTA. Amino acid sequence: CNVGSGDREQYL.

The chain uses TRBV11-1 and TRBJ2-4; weak D call: TRBD1 (5 bases). This CDR3 region has 16 residues. Per germline, CDR1 SGHAT and CDR2 FQDESV (reference sequence). V was clipped by 10 bases and J by 3 bases, with 22 bases between them. The CDR3 nucleotides are TGTGCCAACACCCACTCAGGCAGGGCGGTCAAAAACATTCAGTACTTC. The encoded protein is CANTHSGRAVKNIQYF.

The CDR3 nucleotides are TGTGCCAGCGGGGACATCTGTTCACCCCTCCACTTT. It codes for CASGDICSPLHF. The gene calls are TRBV6-2 or TRBV6-3 and TRBJ1-6; possibly TRBD1 for D (6 bases). The germline V and J ends were trimmed by 8 bases and 9 bases, with 11 bases remaining between them. CDR1 and CDR2 from the germline V gene are MNHEY and SVGEGT. The CDR3 runs to 12 residues.

The sample holds one count of this clonotype. The CDR3 loop is CATATRTGFTGELFF. The DNA for the CDR3 is TGTGCCACCGCGACCAGGACAGGGTTCACCGGGGAGCTGTTTTTT. The chain has TRBV24-1 and TRBJ2-2; 8 positions match TRBD1. Germline assignment: CDR1 KGHDR and CDR2 SFDVKD. Unmatched junction bases numbered 9, after V lost 9 bases and J lost 4 bases. CDR3 length: 15 amino acids.

This clonotype was recorded once. One end of the junction fails to match germline, which may point to a read error. The chain joins TRBV5-6 to TRBJ2-2; the D gene is possibly TRBD1 (5 bases). This CDR3 comprises 13 residues. Germline V gene lookup returns CDR1 SGHDT and CDR2 YYEEEE. CDR3 sequence (DNA): TGTGACAGCAGCTTGCCAGGGCCCGGGGAGCTGTTTTTT. Its protein is CDSSLPGPGELFF.

Only one count was recorded for this clonotype. This could be a read error, since a much larger clone is one nucleotide away. This rearrangement joins TRBV20-1 to TRBJ2-7; TRBD2 matches 15 bases. Germline CDR1 and CDR2: DFQATT and SNEGSKA (reference sequence). This CDR3 region has 17 residues. V lost 0 bases, J lost 4 bases, and 7 bases stayed unmatched. The CDR3 sequence: CSARDWTSGGGRYEQYF. Here the CDR3 DNA reads TGCAGTGCTAGAGATTGGACTAGCGGGGGGGGGCGTTACGAGCAGTACTTC.

This clonotype was detected once. A junction boundary mismatches the germline segment, possibly from a read error. DNA of the CDR3: TGTGCCAGCAGCCCCACTAGCTGGAGTGGTGGTGAGCAGTTTTTC. It encodes CASSPTSWSGGEQFF. The chain employs TRBV11-2 and TRBJ2-1; possible D gene TRBD2, 6 bases. The CDR3 contains 15 residues. Germline V gene sequence: CDR1 SGHAT, CDR2 FQNNGV.

This clonotype was observed a single time. One junction end does not reproduce the germline sequence, and a read error may be involved. The chain couples TRBV11-1 to TRBJ2-7, with 7 bases aligning to TRBD1. CDR3 length equals 15 residues. CDR1 and CDR2 (germline): SGHAT, FQDESV (reference sequence). CDR3 nucleotide sequence: TGTGCCAGCAGCATGAGACAGGGTTCGGGCCACGAGCACTACTTC. Translation gives CASSMRQGSGHEHYF.

The chain has TRBV6-1 and TRBJ1-1, with TRBD1 matching over 8 bases. With V trimmed by 6 bases and J by 4 bases, 7 bases remained unmatched. The CDR3 has 14 residues. Germline V CDR1 and CDR2: MNHNS, SASEGT. Here the CDR3 reads CASRALTGVTEAFF. The CDR3 DNA reads as TGTGCCAGCAGAGCCTTGACAGGGGTCACTGAAGCTTTCTTT.

The count of this clonotype is one. One end of the junction is discordant with germline, which a read error may explain. The V call is TRBV6-2 or TRBV6-3, the J call TRBJ2-7; no firm D call. Germline CDR1 is MNHEY and CDR2 is SVGEGT. CDR3 length equals 14 residues. This CDR3 reads CAGSYSSGIYEQYF. In DNA, the CDR3 is TGTGCCGGCAGTTACTCGAGTGGGATCTACGAGCAGTACTTC.

A word on this clonotype: This may arise from a read error, as a much more abundant clone is one base away. The conserved phenylalanine or tryptophan normally closing the CDR3 is absent here, so this likely arose from a read error. The chain employs TRBV7-8 and TRBJ2-7; D not resolved. This CDR3 is 13 amino acids long. V was shortened by 1 base and J by 4 bases, with 8 bases between the two germline ends. Per the germline V gene, CDR1 is SGHVS and CDR2 is FQNEAQ. The CDR3 sequence: CASSLGSGYEQYI. The CDR3 nucleotides read TGTGCCAGCAGCTTAGGGTCAGGTTACGAGCAGTACATC.

To note about this clonotype: A much larger clone sits a single nucleotide away, making a read error possible. The gene calls are TRBV20-1 and TRBJ1-3, with a weak D call TRBD1 (5 bases). Per the germline V gene, CDR1 is DFQATT and CDR2 is SNEGSKA (reference sequence). CDR3 size: 14 residues. CDR3 amino acids: CSAKQGANGNTRYF. The CDR3 coding sequence is TGCAGTGCTAAACAAGGGGCTAACGGAAACACCAGATATTTT.

V is TRBV9 and J is TRBJ1-2; TRBD1 matches at 8 bases. Germline CDR1 reads SGDLS; CDR2 reads YYNGEE. The trim removed 4 bases at V and 6 bases at J, leaving 14 bases unmatched. This CDR3 comprises 16 residues. Here the CDR3 DNA reads TGTGCCAGCAGCCCCCGAACATCGACAGGGGTAAATGGCTACACCTTC. This sequence encodes CASSPRTSTGVNGYTF.

With regard to this clonotype: At one of its ends the junction is not consistent with the germline gene, which may arise from a read error. This sequence joins TRBV7-6 and TRBJ1-5, with a possible D match to TRBD1 (5 bases). The germline gives CDR1 SGHVS, CDR2 FNYEAQ. The CDR3 is 16 amino acids. In DNA, the CDR3 is TGTGCCATCAGCTTAGGTGGGGGGTTAGGGGATCAGCCCCAGCATTTT. Its translation is CAISLGGGLGDQPQHF.

The chain combines TRBV5-6 with TRBJ2-3; no clear D. This CDR3 has 12 amino acids. Germline-derived CDR1 and CDR2 are SGHDT and YYEEEE. Trimming removed 5 bases from V and 4 bases from J, with 8 bases in between. Here the CDR3 reads CASRPLPDTQYF. The CDR3 coding sequence is TGTGCCAGCAGGCCTTTACCAGATACGCAGTATTTT.

Remarks on this clonotype: Likely a read error: the CDR3 ends without its conserved phenylalanine or tryptophan. The CDR3 DNA follows: TGTGCCAGCAGCCAAGAGGGAAACACCATATATCTT. It codes for CASSQEGNTIYL. The rearrangement links TRBV11-3 to TRBJ1-3; D is unclear. Trimming took off 5 bases at V and 4 bases at J, with 6 bases between the two ends. There are 12 residues in the CDR3. Per germline, CDR1 SGHNT and CDR2 YENEEA.

At least ten counts were recorded for this clonotype. This chain links TRBV10-3 with TRBJ2-7, with unresolved D. CDR1 ENHRY and CDR2 SYGVKD come from the germline V gene. Trimming took off 0 bases at V and 2 bases at J, with 11 bases between the two ends. This CDR3 comprises 15 residues. In nucleotides, the CDR3 is TGTGCCATCAGTGAGTCGGATGGGAAGGCCTACGAGCAGTACTTC. It codes for CAISESDGKAYEQYF.

In this sample, this clonotype turned up many times. This sequence joins TRBV20-1 and TRBJ2-2; D is undetermined. The V end lost 0 bases, the J end lost 4 bases, and 12 bases lay between the germline ends. The CDR3 is 15 amino acids. Per germline, CDR1 DFQATT and CDR2 SNEGSKA (reference sequence). The CDR3 DNA is TGCAGTGCTAGAGATCTAAGGGCACCCACCGGGGAGCTGTTTTTT. Protein sequence: CSARDLRAPTGELFF.

As concerns this clonotype: One end of the junction does not line up with germline, which may come from a read error. The V call is TRBV20-1, the J call TRBJ2-7, with a possible D match to TRBD2 (5 bases). This CDR3 has 12 amino acids. CDR1 and CDR2 from the germline V gene are DFQATT and SNEGSKA (reference sequence). In DNA form, the CDR3 reads TGCAGTGCTAGTCACATCAACGGGGAGCGGTACTTC. Protein sequence: CSASHINGERYF.

About this clonotype: One end of the junction does not line up with germline, which may come from a read error. This chain uses TRBV11-2 with TRBJ2-1; D is unclear. This CDR3 comprises 16 residues. Germline V lookup: CDR1 SGHAT, CDR2 FQNNGV. CDR3 sequence: CVSSLYASAFYIEQFF. CDR3 coding DNA: TGTGTCAGCAGCTTATATGCTAGTGCGTTCTACATTGAGCAGTTCTTC.

This rearrangement joins TRBV5-1 to TRBJ2-2; D not resolved. Trimming took off 1 base at V and 6 bases at J, with 13 bases between the two ends. The CDR3 is 15 residues long. Germline CDR1 and CDR2: SGHRS and YFSETQ. CDR3 region: CASSLNRRAPGELFF. The CDR3 DNA sequence: TGCGCCAGCAGCTTGAACCGGCGAGCGCCCGGGGAGCTGTTTTTT.

Of note for this clonotype: A much larger clone sits a single nucleotide away, making a read error possible. The V gene is TRBV6-6, the J gene TRBJ1-5, with D unclear. The germline V gene encodes CDR1 MNHNY and CDR2 SVGAGI (reference sequence). This CDR3 comprises 14 residues. CDR3 sequence reads: CATSYTGHNQPQHF. CDR3 DNA sequence: TGTGCCACCAGTTATACTGGGCACAATCAGCCCCAGCATTTT.